This T cell receptor beta chain is drawn from a study of blood T cell repertoires in COVID-19. Study at large: Nucleic acid was either cDNA or gDNA, and it came from T cells, B-cell-depleted T cells, or PBMCs.

The germline V gene encodes CDR1 SGDLS and CDR2 YYNGEE. Trimming took off 3 bases at V and 8 bases at J, with 11 bases between the two ends. This CDR3 comprises 13 residues. Those enrolled, adults aged roughly 18 to 89 years, came from some 23 US areas. Cohort allocation depended upon clinical history that participants reported. Two negative PCRs, clearance, or symptom resolution characterized the recovered Cohort 3 donors. The protocol was immunoSEQ multiplex PCR, while the TCRdb copy is restricted to in-frame clones and leaves out a portion. This table holds 450,000 to 600,000 clones, roughly nine tenths found once.

The receptor was derived from a woman aged 18 to 35 who had recovered from COVID-19. The specimen was PBMCs or T cells enriched from blood (not recorded which). The V gene is TRBV9, the J gene TRBJ2-2; D is unresolved. The CDR3: CASSAPREGELFF. DNA for the CDR3: TGTGCCAGCAGCGCCCCCCGAGAGGGGGAGCTGTTTTTT.